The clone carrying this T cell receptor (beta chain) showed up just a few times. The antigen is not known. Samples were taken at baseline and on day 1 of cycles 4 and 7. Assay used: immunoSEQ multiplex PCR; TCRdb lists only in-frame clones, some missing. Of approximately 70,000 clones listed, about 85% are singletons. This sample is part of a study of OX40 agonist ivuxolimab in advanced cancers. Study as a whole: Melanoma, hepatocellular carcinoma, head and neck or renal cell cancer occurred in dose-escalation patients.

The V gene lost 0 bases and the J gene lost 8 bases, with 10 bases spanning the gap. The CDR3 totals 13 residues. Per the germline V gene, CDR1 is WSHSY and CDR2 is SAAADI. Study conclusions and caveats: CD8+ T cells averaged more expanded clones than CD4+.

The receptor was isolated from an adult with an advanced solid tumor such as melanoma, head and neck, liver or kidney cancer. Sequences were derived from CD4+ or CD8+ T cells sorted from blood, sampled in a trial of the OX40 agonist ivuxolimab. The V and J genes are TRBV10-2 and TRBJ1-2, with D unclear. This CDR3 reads CASSESHSLGYTF. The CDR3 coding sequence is TGCGCCAGCAGTGAGTCGCACAGCTTAGGCTACACCTTC.